The rows below give T cell receptor beta chains drawn from one sample of a study of blood T cell repertoires in COVID-19. Produced via immunoSEQ multiplex PCR; TCRdb's table is partial and in-frame only. The data show just over 300,000 clones, with around 91% seen just once and approximately 8.8% held by the top ten. Material: PBMCs or T cells enriched from blood (not recorded which). The receptors come from a woman in her forties who had recovered from COVID-19. Each CDR3 is given with its conserved first and last residue. D genes are given only for firm matches. Some rows mark clone size as missing; the rest say once, few, many or name a class of expanded clone.

TRBD1	.	TRBV19	TRBJ2-2	CASTGTGGTGELFF	TGTGCCAGTACGGGGACAGGGGGCACCGGGGAGCTGTTTTTT
.	.	TRBV24-1	TRBJ2-7	CATSDRVTYEQYF	TGTGCCACCAGTGATAGAGTAACCTACGAGCAGTACTTC
.	few	TRBV3-1/TRBV3-2	TRBJ2-7	CASSQVQGEQYF	TGTGCCAGCAGCCAAGTTCAGGGCGAGCAGTACTTC
TRBD1	.	TRBV29-1	TRBJ2-2	CSAIQGAGTGELFF	TGCAGCGCAATACAGGGGGCGGGAACCGGGGAGCTGTTTTTT
TRBD1	.	TRBV28	TRBJ1-4	CASSPPTGGREKLFF	TGTGCCAGCAGCCCTCCGACAGGGGGACGTGAAAAACTGTTTTTT
.	.	TRBV7-9	TRBJ1-5	CAIGGGASSNQPQHF	TGTGCCATCGGGGGGGGCGCTAGTAGCAATCAGCCCCAGCATTTT
.	.	TRBV2	TRBJ2-7	CASRSTVTYEQYF	TGTGCCAGCAGGTCGACAGTCACCTACGAGCAGTACTTC
TRBD2	.	TRBV11-1	TRBJ2-3	CASSSAGTSGRDTQYF	TGTGCCAGCAGCTCGGCCGGGACAAGCGGGAGAGATACGCAGTATTTT
TRBD1	.	TRBV29-1	TRBJ1-2	CSGDRDDGYTF	TGCAGCGGAGACAGGGATGATGGCTACACCTTC
TRBD1	.	TRBV5-1	TRBJ2-7	CASSFLQGAGNEQYF	TGCGCCAGCAGCTTCTTACAGGGGGCCGGGAACGAGCAGTACTTC
.	.	TRBV30	TRBJ1-6	CAWRGFYSNSPLHF	TGTGCCTGGAGAGGATTCTATAGCAATTCACCCCTCCACTTT
.	.	TRBV5-1	TRBJ1-1	CASSLGPSAFF	TGCGCCAGCAGCTTGGGGCCCTCCGCTTTCTTT
.	.	TRBV18	TRBJ1-5	CASSRGPPDSNQPQHF	TGTGCCAGCTCACGGGGGCCCCCCGATAGCAATCAGCCCCAGCATTTT
.	.	TRBV5-8	TRBJ1-5	CASSPPGGNLNQPQHF	TGTGCCAGCAGCCCACCTGGAGGGAACCTCAATCAGCCCCAGCATTTT
TRBD1	.	TRBV2	TRBJ2-1	CASSPIRDRARNEQFF	TGTGCCAGCAGTCCGATCCGGGACAGGGCTCGGAATGAGCAGTTCTTC
TRBD1	.	TRBV9	TRBJ2-2	CASSVAPGGLGGELFF	TGTGCCAGCAGCGTAGCCCCAGGGGGCCTGGGCGGGGAGCTGTTTTTT
.	.	TRBV11-1	TRBJ1-2	CASSLGLNYGYTF	TGTGCCAGCAGCTTAGGCCTAAACTATGGCTACACCTTC
TRBD1	few	TRBV5-1	TRBJ1-1	CASSTDRASTEAFF	TGCGCCAGCAGCACTGACAGGGCAAGCACTGAAGCTTTCTTT
.	once	TRBV19	TRBJ1-5	CASSIGLRNQPQHF	TGTGCCAGTAGTATTGGTCTTCGGAATCAGCCCCAGCATTTT
.	.	TRBV7-2	TRBJ1-5	CASSLWPNQPQHF	TGTGCCAGCAGCTTATGGCCGAATCAGCCCCAGCATTTT
.	.	TRBV7-2	TRBJ2-5	CASSLHGTQETQYF	TGTGCCAGCAGCTTACACGGGACTCAAGAGACCCAGTACTTC
TRBD1	once	TRBV19	TRBJ1-1	CASNPGQGFVSTEAFF	TGTGCCAGTAACCCGGGACAGGGTTTCGTTTCCACTGAAGCTTTCTTT
.	.	TRBV28	TRBJ1-2	CASSFTGRGYTF	TGTGCCAGCAGCTTTACAGGGAGAGGCTACACCTTC
.	.	TRBV7-2	TRBJ1-5	CASSTGPSRSQPQHF	TGTGCCAGCAGTACAGGCCCCTCGAGAAGTCAGCCCCAGCATTTT
TRBD1	.	TRBV3-1/TRBV3-2	TRBJ1-4	CASRGGHRSSTNEKLFF	TGTGCCAGCAGAGGGGGCCACAGATCCTCAACTAATGAAAAACTGTTTTTT
TRBD1	.	TRBV27	TRBJ2-1	CASSERTGSLNEQFF	TGTGCCAGCAGTGAAAGGACAGGTTCTCTCAATGAGCAGTTCTTC
.	.	TRBV7-2	TRBJ2-7	CASSLAPNSYEQYF	TGTGCCAGCAGCTTAGCGCCTAACTCCTACGAGCAGTACTTC
TRBD1	.	TRBV3-1/TRBV3-2	TRBJ1-4	CASSQGQGVGKLFF	TGTGCCAGCAGCCAAGGACAGGGGGTTGGAAAACTGTTTTTT
.	.	TRBV27	TRBJ1-5	CASSLGRGGNQPQHF	TGTGCCAGCAGTTTAGGCAGGGGCGGCAATCAGCCCCAGCATTTT
TRBD1	.	TRBV18	TRBJ1-3	CASSPRTGAGNTIYF	TGTGCCAGCTCACCACGAACAGGGGCTGGAAACACCATATATTTT
TRBD1	.	TRBV3-1/TRBV3-2	TRBJ1-1	CASSHPDRGHTEAFF	TGTGCCAGCAGCCACCCGGACAGGGGGCACACTGAAGCTTTCTTT
.	.	TRBV11-2	TRBJ1-5	CASSFRGSQPQHF	TGTGCCAGCAGCTTCAGGGGAAGTCAGCCCCAGCATTTT
TRBD2	.	TRBV27	TRBJ2-7	CASSLRREGGEQYF	TGTGCCAGCAGTTTAAGGCGGGAGGGCGGTGAGCAGTACTTC
.	.	TRBV7-2	TRBJ1-2	CASSFASSADYTF	TGTGCCAGCAGCTTCGCCAGCTCTGCGGACTACACCTTC
.	.	TRBV28	TRBJ2-5	CASSSGGETQYF	TGTGCCAGCAGTTCGGGTGGAGAGACCCAGTACTTC
.	.	TRBV6-2/TRBV6-3	TRBJ1-1	CASSYRGYRENTEAFF	TGTGCCAGCAGTTACAGGGGCTACAGGGAGAACACTGAAGCTTTCTTT
.	once	TRBV6-5	TRBJ2-3	CASSYRDMGNTQYF	TGTGCCAGCAGTTATCGGGATATGGGGAATACGCAGTATTTT
.	.	TRBV7-9	TRBJ2-5	CASSGTGLGETQYF	TGTGCCAGCAGCGGAACCGGACTGGGGGAGACCCAGTACTTC
.	.	TRBV15	TRBJ1-6	CATSRTYPEGEGNSPLHF	TGTGCCACCAGCAGAACCTATCCCGAGGGGGAAGGTAATTCACCCCTCCACTTT
TRBD1	once	TRBV19	TRBJ2-7	CASSAPGQGGRSSYEQYF	TGTGCCAGTAGTGCCCCGGGACAGGGGGGACGGTCCTCCTACGAGCAGTACTTC
.	.	TRBV11-2	TRBJ1-1	CASSLAPGDTEAFF	TGTGCCAGCAGCTTAGCGCCGGGGGACACTGAAGCTTTCTTT
TRBD2	.	TRBV5-1	TRBJ2-7	CASSLTSGGLTYEQYF	TGCGCCAGCAGCTTAACTAGCGGGGGCCTGACCTACGAGCAGTACTTC
.	.	TRBV6-6	TRBJ2-7	CASSYSDLGRGYEQYF	TGTGCCAGCAGTTACTCCGATTTAGGAAGGGGGTACGAGCAGTACTTC
TRBD1	.	TRBV7-2	TRBJ2-6	CASSLGGQGSGANVLTF	TGTGCCAGCAGCTTAGGGGGACAGGGATCTGGGGCCAACGTCCTGACTTTC
TRBD1	.	TRBV27	TRBJ2-7	CASSLSRDRAYEQYF	TGTGCCAGCAGTTTATCGCGGGACAGGGCGTACGAGCAGTACTTC
TRBD1	.	TRBV7-3	TRBJ1-4	CASSLTGQMNEKLFF	TGTGCCAGCAGCCTGACGGGACAGATGAATGAAAAACTGTTTTTT
.	.	TRBV10-3	TRBJ1-1	CAIGLGMNTEAFF	TGTGCCATCGGACTGGGGATGAACACTGAAGCTTTCTTT
TRBD1	.	TRBV28	TRBJ1-2	CASSLRAQGAYGYTF	TGTGCCAGCAGTTTAAGGGCCCAGGGGGCCTATGGCTACACCTTC
TRBD1	.	TRBV11-3	TRBJ1-6	CASSFDRGGNSPLHF	TGTGCCAGCAGCTTTGACAGGGGGGGGAATTCACCCCTCCACTTT
.	few	TRBV29-1	TRBJ2-2	CSVNRDTGELFF	TGCAGCGTCAATAGAGACACCGGGGAGCTGTTTTTT
.	.	TRBV12-3/TRBV12-4	TRBJ1-2	CASSSERDYGYTF	TGTGCCAGCAGTTCCGAACGGGACTATGGCTACACCTTC
.	few	TRBV7-9	TRBJ1-1	CASSIIPGQRVGNTEAFF	TGTGCCAGCAGCATCATCCCGGGACAAAGGGTGGGGAACACTGAAGCTTTCTTT
.	.	TRBV28	TRBJ1-2	CATLERVGYGYTF	TGTGCCACCCTGGAGAGGGTGGGCTATGGCTACACCTTC
.	.	TRBV2	TRBJ2-2	CASSVRGTGELFF	TGTGCCAGCAGTGTACGGGGCACCGGGGAGCTGTTTTTT
.	.	TRBV9	TRBJ1-4	CASSVRPQGDEKLFF	TGTGCCAGCAGCGTACGGCCGCAAGGGGATGAAAAACTGTTTTTT
TRBD1	.	TRBV28	TRBJ1-1	CASSSFRQGGHTEAFF	TGTGCCAGCAGTTCCTTCCGACAGGGCGGGCACACTGAAGCTTTCTTT